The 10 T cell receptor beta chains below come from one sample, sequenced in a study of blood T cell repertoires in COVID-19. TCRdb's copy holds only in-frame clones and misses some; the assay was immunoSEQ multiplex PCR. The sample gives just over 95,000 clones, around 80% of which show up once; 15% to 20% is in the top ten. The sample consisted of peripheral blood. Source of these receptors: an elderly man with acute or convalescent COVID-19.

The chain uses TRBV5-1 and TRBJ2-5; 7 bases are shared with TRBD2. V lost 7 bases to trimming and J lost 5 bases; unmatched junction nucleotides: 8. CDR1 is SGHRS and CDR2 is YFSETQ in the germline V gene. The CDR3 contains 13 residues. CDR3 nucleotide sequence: TGCGCCAGCTATCCGACTAGCAAGGAGACCCAGTACTTC. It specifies CASYPTSKETQYF.

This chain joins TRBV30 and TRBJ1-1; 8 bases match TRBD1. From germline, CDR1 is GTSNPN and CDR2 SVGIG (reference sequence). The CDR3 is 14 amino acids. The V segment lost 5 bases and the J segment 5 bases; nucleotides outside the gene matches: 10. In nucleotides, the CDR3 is TGTGCCTGGGATAGACAGGGGATGGGAACTGAAGCTTTCTTT. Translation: CAWDRQGMGTEAFF.

The CDR3 here is CASSLIIDGYTF. The DNA of the CDR3 is TGTGCCAGCAGCTTGATCATAGATGGCTACACCTTC. The chain joins TRBV11-2 to TRBJ1-2; D is undetermined. CDR1 and CDR2 from the germline V gene are SGHAT and FQNNGV. The CDR3 length is 12 residues. Trimming stripped 3 bases from V and 6 bases from J, with 8 bases between. The complete variable domain, with remaining parts taken from reference TRBV11-2 and TRBJ1-2, reads EAGVAQSPRYKIIEKRQSVAFWCNPISGHATLYWYQQILGQGPKLLIQFQNNGVVDDSQLPKDRFSAERLKGVDSTLKIQPAKLEDSAVYLCASSLIIDGYTFGSGTRLTVV.

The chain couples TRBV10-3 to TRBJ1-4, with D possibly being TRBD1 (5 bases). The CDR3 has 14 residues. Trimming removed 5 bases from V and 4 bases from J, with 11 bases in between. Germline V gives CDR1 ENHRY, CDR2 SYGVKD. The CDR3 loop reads CAISQGSLNEKLFF. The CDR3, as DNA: TGTGCCATCAGTCAGGGTTCCCTTAATGAAAAACTGTTTTTT.

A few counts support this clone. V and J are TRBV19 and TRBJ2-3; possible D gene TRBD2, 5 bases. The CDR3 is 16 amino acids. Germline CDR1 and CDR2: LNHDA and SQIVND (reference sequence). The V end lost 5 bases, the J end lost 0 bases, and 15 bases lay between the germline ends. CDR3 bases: TGTGCCAGTAGTGGCAGGACTTCCCTTAGCACAGATACGCAGTATTTT. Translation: CASSGRTSLSTDTQYF.

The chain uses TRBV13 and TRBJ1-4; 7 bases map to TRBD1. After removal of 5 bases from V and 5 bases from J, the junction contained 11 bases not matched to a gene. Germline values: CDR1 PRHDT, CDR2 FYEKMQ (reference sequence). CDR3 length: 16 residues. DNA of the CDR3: TGTGCCAGCAGCCCCCGCGGCGCGACAGGGAATGAAAAACTGTTTTTT. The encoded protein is CASSPRGATGNEKLFF.

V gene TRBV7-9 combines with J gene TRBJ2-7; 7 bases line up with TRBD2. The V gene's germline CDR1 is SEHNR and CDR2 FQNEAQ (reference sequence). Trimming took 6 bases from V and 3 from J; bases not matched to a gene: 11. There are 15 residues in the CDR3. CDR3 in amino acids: CASSSHLGGGYEQYF. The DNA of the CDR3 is TGTGCCAGCAGTTCCCACTTAGGCGGGGGCTACGAGCAGTACTTC.

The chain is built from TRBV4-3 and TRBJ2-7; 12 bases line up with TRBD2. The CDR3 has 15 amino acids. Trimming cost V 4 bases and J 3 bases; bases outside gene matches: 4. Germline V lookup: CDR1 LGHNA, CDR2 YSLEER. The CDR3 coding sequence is TGCGCCAGCAGCCTCCAGACTAGCGGGAGCTACGAGCAGTACTTC. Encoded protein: CASSLQTSGSYEQYF.

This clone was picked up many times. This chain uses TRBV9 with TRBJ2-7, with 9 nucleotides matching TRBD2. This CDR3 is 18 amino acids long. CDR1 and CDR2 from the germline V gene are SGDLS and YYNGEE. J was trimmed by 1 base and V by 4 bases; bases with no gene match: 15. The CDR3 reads CASSPRPVPSGKSYEQYF. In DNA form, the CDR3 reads TGTGCCAGCAGCCCTCGTCCCGTTCCTAGCGGGAAGTCCTACGAGCAGTACTTC.

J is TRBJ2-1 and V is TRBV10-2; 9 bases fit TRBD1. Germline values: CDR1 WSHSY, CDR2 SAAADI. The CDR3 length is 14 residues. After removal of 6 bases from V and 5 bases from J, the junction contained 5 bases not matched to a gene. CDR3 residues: CASRGGQGNNEQFF. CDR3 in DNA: TGCGCCAGCAGGGGGGGACAGGGAAACAATGAGCAGTTCTTC.